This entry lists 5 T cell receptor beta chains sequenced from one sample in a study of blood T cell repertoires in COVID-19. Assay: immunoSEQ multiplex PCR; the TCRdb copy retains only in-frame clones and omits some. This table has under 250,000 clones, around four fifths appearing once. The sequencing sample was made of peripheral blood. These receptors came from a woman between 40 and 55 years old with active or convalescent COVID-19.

CDR3 region: CASSSTTSGGAYEQYF. CDR3 nucleotide sequence: TGTGCCAGCAGCTCGACTACTAGCGGGGGGGCCTACGAGCAGTACTTC. The V call is TRBV11-3, the J call TRBJ2-7, with 13 positions matching TRBD2. The CDR3 loop spans 16 amino acids. Trimming cost V 4 bases and J 2 bases; bases outside gene matches: 5. The germline V gene has CDR1 SGHNT and CDR2 YENEEA.

This CDR3 reads CASSDNANYGYTF. Here the CDR3 DNA reads TGCGCCAGCAGCGATAACGCGAACTATGGCTACACCTTC. The chain employs TRBV5-1 and TRBJ1-2, with D unresolved. This CDR3 contains 13 residues. Trimming shortened V by 4 bases and J by 2 bases, and 9 bases separated the two germline ends. Germline V gene lookup returns CDR1 SGHRS and CDR2 YFSETQ. Looking up the rest from reference TRBV5-1 and TRBJ1-2 gives the full variable domain: KAGVTQTPRYLIKTRGQQVTLSCSPISGHRSVSWYQQTPGQGLQFLFEYFSETQRNKGNFPGRFSGRQFSNSRSEMNVSTLELGDSALYLCASSDNANYGYTFGSGTRLTVV.

CDR3 bases: TGTGCCAGCAGCCAAGACAGGGTAAGAACTGAAGCTTTCTTT. This encodes CASSQDRVRTEAFF. The rearrangement uses TRBV3-1 (or the pseudogene TRBV3-2) and TRBJ1-1; D perhaps matches TRBD1 (5 bases). Germline lookup yields CDR1 LGHDT and CDR2 YNNKEL (reference sequence). The CDR3 is made up of 14 amino acids. V was clipped by 0 bases and J by 5 bases, with 10 bases between them.

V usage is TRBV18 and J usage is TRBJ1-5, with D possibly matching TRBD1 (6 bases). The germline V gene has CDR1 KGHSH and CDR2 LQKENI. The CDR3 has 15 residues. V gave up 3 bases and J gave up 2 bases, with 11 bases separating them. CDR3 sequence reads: CASSPTGLGNQPQHF. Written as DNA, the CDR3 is TGTGCCAGCTCACCCACAGGGCTAGGCAATCAGCCCCAGCATTTT.

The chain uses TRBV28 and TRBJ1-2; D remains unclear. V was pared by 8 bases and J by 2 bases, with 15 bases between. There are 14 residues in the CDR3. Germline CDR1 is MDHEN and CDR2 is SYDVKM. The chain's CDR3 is CASLAAVVNYGYTF. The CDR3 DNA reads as TGTGCCAGCTTGGCCGCGGTCGTGAACTATGGCTACACCTTC.